The following is a TCR beta chain sequence with its context. This record comes from a study of memory CD4+ T cells and cytomegalovirus serostatus. TCRdb's table, derived via immunoSEQ multiplex PCR, lists solely in-frame clones and lacks some. This table has around 38,000 clones, about 82% appearing once. V was cut by 10 bases and J by 5 bases, with 12 bases left in between. The length of the CDR3 is 12 residues. The V gene's germline CDR1 is LNHDA and CDR2 SQIVND (reference sequence). The sort gate was single viable CD3+CD4+CD8-CD45RO+ cells for memory CD4+ T cells. What was sequenced was memory CD4+ T cells from blood. The chain joins TRBV19 to TRBJ1-5; D call uncertain. This TCR was recovered from an adult in good health and CMV-seronegative. The CDR3 bases are TGTGCCACCGGACGGAATGATCAGCCCCAGCATTTT. This sequence encodes CATGRNDQPQHF.